What follows are 7 T cell receptor beta chains derived from one specimen sequenced in a study of regulatory T cells in long-lasting Graves disease. The sample's time point: newly diagnosed GD, antithyroid drugs for less than 3 months. PBMC RNA was the source of the TCR library. Arm-PCR of CDR3 regions with iRepertoire HTBI primers generated TCR beta libraries. Using its own MiXCR run on the multiplex PCR reads, TCRdb lists one record per CDR3 protein. In the table there are about half a million distinct CDR3 sequences, 9.5% to 15% of which are singletons. The same specimen was also included in a second study, on T cells in Graves' hyperthyroidism and ophthalmopathy.

This specimen was peripheral blood mononuclear cells (PBMCs), taken at new diagnosis, from a patient treated with antithyroid drugs. The receptors were sampled from a woman aged 25-40 years with Graves disease.

This clonotype was found many times. The chain has TRBV30 and TRBJ1-1; possible D gene TRBD1, 5 bases. Germline V gene sequence: CDR1 GTSNPN, CDR2 SVGIG (reference sequence). V gave up 2 bases and J gave up 4 bases, with 8 bases separating them. The CDR3 is made up of 12 amino acids. The CDR3 DNA reads as TGTGCCTGGAGTTTGGGGCGCACTGAAGCTTTCTTT. Translated: CAWSLGRTEAFF.

At least ten counts were recorded for this clonotype. The rearrangement joins TRBV20-1 to TRBJ2-7; 11 bases are shared with TRBD2. CDR1 DFQATT and CDR2 SNEGSKA come from the germline V gene (reference sequence). The CDR3 contains 14 residues. Losses at the gene ends were 6 bases for V and 3 bases for J; bases not matched to a gene: 7. The CDR3 reads CSAQTSGIYYEQYF. CDR3 DNA: TGCAGTGCCCAGACTAGCGGGATTTACTACGAGCAGTACTTC.

In this sample, this clonotype turned up many times. The genes are TRBV13 and TRBJ2-5; no clear D gene. Trimming took 5 bases from V and 5 from J, leaving 9 bases between them. Germline V CDR1 and CDR2: PRHDT, FYEKMQ (reference sequence). The CDR3 totals 12 residues. The CDR3 nucleotides read TGTGCCAGCAGCCCCTATAGCGAGACCCAGTACTTC. It is translated as CASSPYSETQYF.

This clonotype was recorded at least ten times. The chain employs TRBV28 and TRBJ2-2; D is possibly TRBD2 (6 bases). V dropped 5 bases and J dropped 7 bases, with 14 bases sitting between them. Germline CDR1 MDHEN, CDR2 SYDVKM. This CDR3 spans 14 amino acids. This CDR3 is CASSLPWGGGELFF. In DNA form, the CDR3 reads TGTGCCAGCAGTCTCCCATGGGGAGGCGGGGAGCTGTTTTTT.

The table lists this clonotype with a few counts. It is likely a read error, because the conserved phenylalanine at the end of the CDR3 is missing. The rearrangement uses TRBV7-9 and TRBJ2-1; 7 bases line up with TRBD2. The CDR3 covers 16 residues. With V trimmed by 1 base and J by 8 bases, 11 bases remained unmatched. Germline-derived CDR1 and CDR2 are SEHNR and FQNEAQ (reference sequence). CDR3 coding DNA: TGTGCCAGCAGCTTAGGTATAAGCGGGACTTTCGATGAGCAGTTCCTC. Translated, it gives CASSLGISGTFDEQFL.

V usage is TRBV14 and J usage is TRBJ2-5, with D tentatively TRBD2 (6 bases). The germline V and J ends were trimmed by 6 bases and 4 bases, with 12 bases remaining between them. The CDR3 consists of 13 residues. Per germline, CDR1 SGHDN and CDR2 FVKESK. The CDR3 sequence: CASRQRGGETQYF. In DNA form, the CDR3 reads TGTGCCAGCAGACAAAGGGGAGGAGAGACCCAGTACTTC.

The chain employs TRBV14 and TRBJ2-1; 15 bases match TRBD2. The CDR3 covers 19 residues. Germline CDR1 SGHDN, CDR2 FVKESK. V lost 0 bases to trimming and J lost 9 bases; unmatched junction nucleotides: 12. The CDR3 DNA reads TGTGCCAGCAGCCAAGATTGGACTAGCGGGAGGGCCCCGAAGGGTGAGCAGTTCTTC. Translating it yields CASSQDWTSGRAPKGEQFF.